Reported below is one T cell receptor (beta chain). Its antigen remains unknown. The data are from a study of T cell repertoires in cytomegalovirus infection. MiXCR, run by TCRdb on the reads, gives a single entry per CDR3 protein. The sample lists around 900,000 distinct CDR3 sequences, roughly 30% occurring once. Between the trimmed V and J ends, which lost 4 bases and 0 bases, there was a span of 22 bases. Germline V gives CDR1 SGHNT, CDR2 YYREEE (reference sequence). The CDR3 sequence is 18 residues long. The TCR comes from a human donor in good health (CMV status not recorded). Some clones in this sample may be carry-over from other donors' samples. The chain uses TRBV5-4 and TRBJ1-1; TRBD1 is a possible D gene (5 bases). The sequences come from cultured CD8+ T cells from PBMCs, collected from culture after CMV antigen stimulation. DNA of the CDR3: TGTGCCAGCAGCCCCCAGGTCAGTGGGGGACTTATGAACACTGAAGCTTTCTTT. Translation: CASSPQVSGGLMNTEAFF.